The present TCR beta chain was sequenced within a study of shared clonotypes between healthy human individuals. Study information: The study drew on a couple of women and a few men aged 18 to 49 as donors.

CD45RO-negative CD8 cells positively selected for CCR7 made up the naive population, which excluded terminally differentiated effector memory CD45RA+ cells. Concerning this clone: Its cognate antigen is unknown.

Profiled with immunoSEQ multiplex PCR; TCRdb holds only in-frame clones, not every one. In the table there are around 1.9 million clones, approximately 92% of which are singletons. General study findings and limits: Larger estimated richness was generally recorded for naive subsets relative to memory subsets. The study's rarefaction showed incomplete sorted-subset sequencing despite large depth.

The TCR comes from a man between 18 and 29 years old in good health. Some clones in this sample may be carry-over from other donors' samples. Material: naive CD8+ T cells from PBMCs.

Here the CDR3 DNA reads TGTGCCAGCAGTTTATCGGAGCGGTACGAGCAGTACTTC. Translation gives CASSLSERYEQYF. The chain employs TRBV27 and TRBJ2-7, with a weak D call TRBD2 (5 bases). There are 13 residues in the CDR3. Trimming pared 0 bases from V and 4 bases from J, leaving 7 bases between. Per the germline V gene, CDR1 is MNHEY and CDR2 is SMNVEV (reference sequence).